This TCR beta chain was recovered during a study of control samples from healthy donors and cancer patients. Method: immunoSEQ multiplex PCR; TCRdb's copy keeps in-frame clones and lacks some. The repertoire includes 140,000 to 150,000 clones, more than 85% of them detected once, and 3.2% sits in the top ten. V dropped 4 bases and J dropped 5 bases, with 10 bases sitting between them. This CDR3 contains 13 residues. Germline V CDR1 and CDR2: SNHLY, FYNNEI. This clone has a single count. The source of this sequence is a man aged 25 to 45 in good health. The specimen sequenced was blood. This chain connects TRBV2 to TRBJ2-3; D possibly corresponds to TRBD2 (6 bases). For the CDR3, the DNA is TGTGCCAGCAGTGGAAAGGGAGGAGATACGCAGTATTTT. Protein: CASSGKGGDTQYF.